This TCR beta chain was profiled in a study of CD8 T cells in Susac syndrome. Findings and caveats of the study: Clonal expansion was not observed in the Susac syndrome CD4+ T cell repertoires. By the study's own acknowledgment, its TCR sequencing and HLA analysis included relatively few individuals.

In blood CD8+ and CD4+ T cells, TCR beta underwent sequencing. Per the germline V gene, CDR1 is GTSNPN and CDR2 is SVGIG (reference sequence). CDR3 size: 13 residues. The V segment lost 3 bases and the J segment 6 bases; nucleotides outside the gene matches: 8. Concerning this clonotype itself: Its antigen is currently unknown.

The authors reverse transcribed about 0.45 to 1 ug RNA with random hexamers. With immunoSEQ multiplex PCR, TCR beta CDR3 was amplified across 54 Vbeta and 13 Jbeta. TCRdb independently ran MiXCR on the immunoSEQ multiplex PCR reads; one entry per CDR3 protein. In the table there are roughly 250,000 distinct CDR3 sequences, around 96% of which are singletons. The chain employs TRBV30 and TRBJ2-7, with 7 bases identical to TRBD2. Sequences were obtained from CD4+ T cells from PBMCs. The sequence was obtained from a human donor with Susac syndrome. In nucleotides, the CDR3 is TGTGCCTGGAGAAGAACCGGGACTACCGAGCAGTACTTC. This sequence encodes CAWRRTGTTEQYF.